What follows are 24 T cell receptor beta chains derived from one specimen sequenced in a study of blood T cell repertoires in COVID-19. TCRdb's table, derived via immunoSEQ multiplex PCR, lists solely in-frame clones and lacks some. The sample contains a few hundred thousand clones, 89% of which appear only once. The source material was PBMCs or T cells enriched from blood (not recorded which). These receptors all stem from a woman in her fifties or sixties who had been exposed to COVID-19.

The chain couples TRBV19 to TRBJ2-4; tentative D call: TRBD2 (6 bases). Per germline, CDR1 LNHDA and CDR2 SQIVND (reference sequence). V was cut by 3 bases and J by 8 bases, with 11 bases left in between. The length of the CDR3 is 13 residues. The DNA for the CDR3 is TGTGCCAGTAGTATCACGGGGGTGGACATTCAGTACTTC. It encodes CASSITGVDIQYF. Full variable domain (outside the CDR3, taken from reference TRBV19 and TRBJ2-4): DGGITQSPKYLFRKEGQNVTLSCEQNLNHDAMYWYRQDPGQGLRLIYYSQIVNDFQKGDIAEGYSVSREKKESFPLTVTSAQKNPTAFYLCASSITGVDIQYFGAGTRLSVL.

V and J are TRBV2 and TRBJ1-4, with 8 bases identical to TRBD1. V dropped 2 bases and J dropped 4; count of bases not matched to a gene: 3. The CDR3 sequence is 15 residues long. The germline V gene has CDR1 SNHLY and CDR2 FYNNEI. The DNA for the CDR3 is TGTGCCAGCAGTGAATTGGACAGGGATAATGAAAAACTGTTTTTT. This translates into CASSELDRDNEKLFF.

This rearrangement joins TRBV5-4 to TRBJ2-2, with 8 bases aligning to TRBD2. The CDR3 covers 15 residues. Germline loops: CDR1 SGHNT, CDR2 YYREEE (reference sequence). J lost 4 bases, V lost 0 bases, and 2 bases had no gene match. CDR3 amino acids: CASSLASGLTGELFF. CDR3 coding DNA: TGTGCCAGCAGCTTGGCTAGCGGGCTCACCGGGGAGCTGTTTTTT.

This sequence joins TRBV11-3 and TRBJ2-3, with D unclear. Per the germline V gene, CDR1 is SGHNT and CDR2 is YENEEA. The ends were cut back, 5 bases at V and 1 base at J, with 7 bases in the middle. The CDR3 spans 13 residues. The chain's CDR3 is CASSHRGTDTQYF. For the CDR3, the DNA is TGTGCCAGCAGCCACCGGGGCACAGATACGCAGTATTTT.

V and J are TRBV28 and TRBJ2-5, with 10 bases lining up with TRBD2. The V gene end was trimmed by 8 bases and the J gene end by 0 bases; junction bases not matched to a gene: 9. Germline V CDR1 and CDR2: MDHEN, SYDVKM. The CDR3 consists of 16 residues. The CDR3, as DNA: TGTGCCAGCCTGGGGGGGGGACTAGCGTACCAAGAGACCCAGTACTTC. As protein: CASLGGGLAYQETQYF.

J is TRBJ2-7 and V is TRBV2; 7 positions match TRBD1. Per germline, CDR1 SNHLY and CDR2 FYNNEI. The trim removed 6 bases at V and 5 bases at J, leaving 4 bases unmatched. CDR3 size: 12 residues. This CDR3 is CASRTGFHEQYF. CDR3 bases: TGTGCCAGCAGGACAGGGTTCCACGAGCAGTACTTC.

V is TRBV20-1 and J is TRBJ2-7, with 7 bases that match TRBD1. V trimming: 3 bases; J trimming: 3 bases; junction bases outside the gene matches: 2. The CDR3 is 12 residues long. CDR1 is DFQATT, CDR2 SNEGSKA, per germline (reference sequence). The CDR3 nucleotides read TGCAGTGCTAGTCGGACAGGCTACGAGCAGTACTTC. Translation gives CSASRTGYEQYF.

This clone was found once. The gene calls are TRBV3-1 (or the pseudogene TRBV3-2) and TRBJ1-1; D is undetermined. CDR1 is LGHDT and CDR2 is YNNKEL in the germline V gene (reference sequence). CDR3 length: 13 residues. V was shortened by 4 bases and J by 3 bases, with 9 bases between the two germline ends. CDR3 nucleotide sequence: TGTGCCAGCAGCCCCCGGGGATACACTGAAGCTTTCTTT. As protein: CASSPRGYTEAFF.

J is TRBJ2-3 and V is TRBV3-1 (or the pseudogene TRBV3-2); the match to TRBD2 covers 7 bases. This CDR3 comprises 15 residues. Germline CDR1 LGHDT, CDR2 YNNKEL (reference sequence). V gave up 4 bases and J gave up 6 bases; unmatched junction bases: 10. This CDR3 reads CASSLGLGYTDTQYF. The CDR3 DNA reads TGTGCCAGCAGCCTCGGACTAGGTTATACCGATACGCAGTATTTT.

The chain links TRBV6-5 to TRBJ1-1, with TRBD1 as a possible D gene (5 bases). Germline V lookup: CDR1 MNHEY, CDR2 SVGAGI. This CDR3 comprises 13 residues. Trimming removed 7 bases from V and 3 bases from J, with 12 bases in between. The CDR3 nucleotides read TGTGCCAGCATTCGGGGGGGGTACACTGAAGCTTTCTTT. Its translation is CASIRGGYTEAFF.

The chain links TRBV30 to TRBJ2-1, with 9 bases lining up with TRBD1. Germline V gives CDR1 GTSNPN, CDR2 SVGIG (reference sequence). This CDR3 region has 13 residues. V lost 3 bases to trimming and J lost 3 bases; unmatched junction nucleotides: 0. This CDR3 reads CAWRDRGYNEQFF. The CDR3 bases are TGTGCCTGGAGGGACAGGGGCTACAATGAGCAGTTCTTC.

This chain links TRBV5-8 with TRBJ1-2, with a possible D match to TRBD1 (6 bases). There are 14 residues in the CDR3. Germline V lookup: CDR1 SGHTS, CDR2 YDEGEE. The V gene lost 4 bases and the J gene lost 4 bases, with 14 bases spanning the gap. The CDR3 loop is CASSVGQITYGYTF. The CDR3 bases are TGTGCCAGCAGCGTAGGACAGATAACCTATGGCTACACCTTC.

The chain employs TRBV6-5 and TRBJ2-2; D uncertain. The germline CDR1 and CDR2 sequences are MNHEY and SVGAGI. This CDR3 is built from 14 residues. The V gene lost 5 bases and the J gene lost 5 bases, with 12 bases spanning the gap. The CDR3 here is CASSPLGKTGELFF. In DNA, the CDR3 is TGTGCCAGCAGTCCCCTGGGCAAGACCGGGGAGCTGTTTTTT.

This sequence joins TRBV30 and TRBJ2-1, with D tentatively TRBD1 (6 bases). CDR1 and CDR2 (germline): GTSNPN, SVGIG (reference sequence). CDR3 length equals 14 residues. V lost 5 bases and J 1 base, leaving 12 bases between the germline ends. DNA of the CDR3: TGTGCCTGGGCACAGGGTACGTCCTACAATGAGCAGTTCTTC. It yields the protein CAWAQGTSYNEQFF.

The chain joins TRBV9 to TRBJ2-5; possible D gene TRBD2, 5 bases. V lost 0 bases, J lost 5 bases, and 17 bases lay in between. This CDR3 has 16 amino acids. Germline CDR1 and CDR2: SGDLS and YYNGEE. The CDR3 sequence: CASSVEGSPRGETQYF. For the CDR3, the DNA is TGTGCCAGCAGCGTAGAGGGTAGCCCAAGAGGGGAGACCCAGTACTTC.

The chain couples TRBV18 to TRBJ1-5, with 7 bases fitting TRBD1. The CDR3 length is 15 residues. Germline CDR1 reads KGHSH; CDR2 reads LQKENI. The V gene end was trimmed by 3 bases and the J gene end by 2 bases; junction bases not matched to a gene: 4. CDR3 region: CASSPTGDGNQPQHF. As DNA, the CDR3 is TGTGCCAGCTCACCCACAGGGGATGGCAATCAGCCCCAGCATTTT.

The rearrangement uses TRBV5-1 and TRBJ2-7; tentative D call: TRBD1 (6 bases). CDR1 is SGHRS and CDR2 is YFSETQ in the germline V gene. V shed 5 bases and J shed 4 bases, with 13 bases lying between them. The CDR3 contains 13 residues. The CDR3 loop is CASSHPTGYEQYF. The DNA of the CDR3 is TGCGCCAGCAGTCACCCGACAGGATACGAGCAGTACTTC.

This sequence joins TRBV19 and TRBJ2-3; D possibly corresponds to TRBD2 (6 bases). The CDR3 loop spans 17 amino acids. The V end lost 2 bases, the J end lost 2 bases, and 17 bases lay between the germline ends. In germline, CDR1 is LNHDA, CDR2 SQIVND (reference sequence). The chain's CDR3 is CASSIQVGWGVTDTQYF. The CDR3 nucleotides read TGTGCCAGTAGTATACAGGTCGGGTGGGGGGTCACAGATACGCAGTATTTT.

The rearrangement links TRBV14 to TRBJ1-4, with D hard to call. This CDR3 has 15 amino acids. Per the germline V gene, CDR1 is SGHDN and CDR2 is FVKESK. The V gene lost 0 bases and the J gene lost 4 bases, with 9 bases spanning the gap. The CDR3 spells CASSQESVRNEKLFF. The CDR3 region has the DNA TGTGCCAGCAGCCAAGAGTCAGTTCGTAATGAAAAACTGTTTTTT.

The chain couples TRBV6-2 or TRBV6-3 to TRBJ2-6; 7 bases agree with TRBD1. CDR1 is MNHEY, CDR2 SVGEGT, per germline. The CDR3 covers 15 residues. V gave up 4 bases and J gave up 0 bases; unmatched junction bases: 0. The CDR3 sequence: CASSWDSSGANVLTF. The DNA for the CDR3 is TGTGCCAGCAGTTGGGACAGCTCTGGGGCCAACGTCCTGACTTTC.

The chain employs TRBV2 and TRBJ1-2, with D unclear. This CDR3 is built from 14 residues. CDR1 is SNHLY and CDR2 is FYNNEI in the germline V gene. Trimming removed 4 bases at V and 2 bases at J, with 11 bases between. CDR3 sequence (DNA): TGTGCCAGCAGTGGGGCAGCGGGAAACTATGGCTACACCTTC. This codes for CASSGAAGNYGYTF. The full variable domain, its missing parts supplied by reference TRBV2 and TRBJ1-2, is EPEVTQTPSHQVTQMGQEVILRCVPISNHLYFYWYRQILGQKVEFLVSFYNNEISEKSEIFDDQFSVERPDGSNFTLKIRSTKLEDSAMYFCASSGAAGNYGYTFGSGTRLTVV.

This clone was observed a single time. The CDR3 here is CATSRDPPLHRDHYNQPQHF. CDR3 nucleotide sequence: TGTGCCACCAGCAGAGATCCCCCTCTGCACCGGGATCACTACAATCAGCCCCAGCATTTT. The chain couples TRBV15 to TRBJ1-5, with D uncertain. Germline CDR1 and CDR2: LNHNV and YYDKDF (reference sequence). The CDR3 is 20 amino acids. Trimming took 0 bases from V and 3 from J, leaving 24 bases between them.

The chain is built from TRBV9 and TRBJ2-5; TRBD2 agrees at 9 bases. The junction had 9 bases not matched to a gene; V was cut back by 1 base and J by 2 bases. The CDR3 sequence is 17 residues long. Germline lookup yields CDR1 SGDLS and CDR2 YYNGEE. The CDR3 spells CASSVTISLAGQETQYF. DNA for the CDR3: TGTGCCAGCAGCGTAACAATCTCGCTAGCGGGACAAGAGACCCAGTACTTC. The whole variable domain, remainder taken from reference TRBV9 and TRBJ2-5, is DSGVTQTPKHLITATGQRVTLRCSPRSGDLSVYWYQQSLDQGLQFLIQYYNGEERAKGNILERFSAQQFPDLHSELNLSSLELGDSALYFCASSVTISLAGQETQYFGPGTRLLVL.

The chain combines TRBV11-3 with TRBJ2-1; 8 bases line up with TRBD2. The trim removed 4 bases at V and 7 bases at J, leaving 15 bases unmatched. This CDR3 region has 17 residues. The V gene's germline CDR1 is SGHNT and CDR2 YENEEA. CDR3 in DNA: TGTGCCAGCAGCTCCGCAATTGCCGGGGGGGCGGGAAATGAGCAGTTCTTC. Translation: CASSSAIAGGAGNEQFF.